These T cell receptor beta chains were read from a single sample in a study of shared clonotypes between healthy human individuals. Data came from immunoSEQ multiplex PCR; TCRdb stores just in-frame clones and leaves some out. The top ten clones hold roughly 13% of a sample with 450,000 to 500,000 clones, roughly 80% of them seen once. Sequenced: PBMCs. All receptors derive from a woman aged 40 to 50 in good health. Some clones in this sample may be carry-over from other donors' samples. Each CDR3 is given with its conserved first and last residue. The D gene is left open where the match is weak. The size of a clone is reported for some rows only, either as once, few or many, or as a class for expanded clones.

>NA|TRBJ1-5|NA|TRBV28
TGTGCCAGCAGTTTCCCAGGACAGCCCCAGCATTTT
CASSFPGQPQHF
>NA|TRBJ2-5|NA|TRBV29-1
TGCAGCGTTAAACAGGGCGCGGCGGAGACCCAGTACTTC
CSVKQGAAETQYF
>NA|TRBJ2-6|NA|TRBV7-9
TGTGCCAGCAGCGACAGCTCTGGGGCCAACGTCCTGACTTTC
CASSDSSGANVLTF
>TRBD1|TRBJ1-2|NA|TRBV5-1
TGCGCCAGCAGCTTGGCCGGTCTTCGGTCAGGACAGGGAAACTATGGCTACACCTTC
CASSLAGLRSGQGNYGYTF
>TRBD2|TRBJ2-1|NA|TRBV9
TGTGCCAGCAGCGTTCTCCCCGAGCGGGGCGAGCAGTTCTTC
CASSVLPERGEQFF
>NA|TRBJ2-5|NA|TRBV5-1
TGCGCCAGCAGCCTAACACAGCCTGAAGAGACCCAGTACTTC
CASSLTQPEETQYF
>NA|TRBJ1-2|NA|TRBV28
TGTGCCAGCAGTCAAGACTATGGCTACACCTTC
CASSQDYGYTF
>NA|TRBJ1-4|NA|TRBV2
TGTGCCAGCAGAGAGAGTTCCGAAAAACTGTTTTTT
CASRESSEKLFF
>NA|TRBJ1-3|NA|TRBV28
TGTGCCAGCACCCCCCGGGCGGAGACTGGAAACACCATATATTTT
CASTPRAETGNTIYF
>TRBD2|TRBJ2-3|once|TRBV4-3
TGCGCCAGCAGCCAAGATGGGGCTAGCGGGGCCAGCACAGATACGCAGTATTTT
CASSQDGASGASTDTQYF
>TRBD2|TRBJ2-7|NA|TRBV28
TGTGCCGCGAGGAGCGGGAGGGCCTACGAGCAGTACTTC
CAARSGRAYEQYF
>NA|TRBJ2-3|NA|TRBV11-3
TGTGCCAGCAGCTTAGAGACTGGCACAGATACGCAGTATTTT
CASSLETGTDTQYF